This entry describes one T cell receptor (beta chain). These data are taken from a study of T cell responses to AZD1222 COVID-19 vaccine. The CDR3 is 13 amino acids. The V gene's germline CDR1 is MRHNA and CDR2 SNTAGT. V was cut by 7 bases and J by 2 bases, with 6 bases left in between. Sequencing used immunoSEQ multiplex PCR; TCRdb keeps in-frame clones, though not all of them. The table lists about 77,000 clones, 80% to 95% of them singletons. The chain uses TRBV6-4 and TRBJ2-6; no firm D call. The origin of this receptor is an adult who received the AZD1222 COVID-19 vaccine. Sequences were derived from peripheral blood, sampled 28 days after the second AZD1222 dose. CDR3 sequence: CASKEAGANVLTF. For the CDR3, the DNA is TGTGCCAGCAAGGAAGCTGGGGCCAACGTCCTGACTTTC.